The rows below give T cell receptor beta chains drawn from one sample of a study of blood T cell repertoires in COVID-19. Sequencing was performed with immunoSEQ multiplex PCR; in TCRdb, only in-frame clones are kept and a portion is missing. This table holds about 90,000 clones, about 89% found once. Sequencing used peripheral blood. These receptors were collected from a man in his fifties or sixties with COVID-19, enrolled during active disease. Each CDR3 is given with its conserved first and last residue. The D gene is left open where the match is weak. Size values are once, few and many counts, or a class for expanded clones, and some rows have none.

TRBJ1-2 | TRBV20-1 | . | TRBD1 | TGCAGTGCTAGTGGACAGGGGGCTAAGGTTAGGGGCTACACCTTC | CSASGQGAKVRGYTF
TRBJ2-2 | TRBV24-1 | . | TRBD2 | TGTGCCACCAGTGACCCGGTAGCGGGGGCCACCGGGGAGCTGTTTTTT | CATSDPVAGATGELFF
TRBJ1-1 | TRBV7-3 | once | TRBD1 | TGTGCCAGCAGCTTAGGAGGGGGCGGGTTGACTGAAGCTTTCTTT | CASSLGGGGLTEAFF
TRBJ2-7 | TRBV14 | . | TRBD1 | TGTGCCAGCAGCCAAGCGACCGTAGGGGGCTTGCAGTACTTC | CASSQATVGGLQYF
TRBJ2-7 | TRBV7-2 | . | TRBD2 | TGTGCCAGCAGCCTGACCGGGACTAGCGGGGGGCAGAAGCAGTACTTC | CASSLTGTSGGQKQYF
TRBJ1-2 | TRBV9 | once | . | TGTGCCAGCAGCGGGACACAACTTCACTATGGCTACACCTTC | CASSGTQLHYGYTF
TRBJ1-1 | TRBV2 | . | . | TGTGCCAGCAGTACCACCAGGGGAACCACTGAAGCTTTCTTT | CASSTTRGTTEAFF
TRBJ2-7 | TRBV19 | . | . | TGTGCCAGTAGTACGTCGGACACCGCTTTCGCCCACGAGCAGTACTTC | CASSTSDTAFAHEQYF
TRBJ2-7 | TRBV6-5 | . | TRBD1 | TGTGCCAGCAGTCTAGGGACAGGTGCCTCGCCGAACTTC | CASSLGTGASPNF
TRBJ1-2 | TRBV29-1 | . | TRBD1 | TGCAGCGCCGTTAGGGGGCCTAACTATGGCTACACCTTC | CSAVRGPNYGYTF
TRBJ2-5 | TRBV10-1 | . | TRBD2 | TGCGCCAGCAGTCCCTCTAGCGGGGGGGCCGGTGAGACCCAGTACTTC | CASSPSSGGAGETQYF
TRBJ2-3 | TRBV18 | . | TRBD2 | TGTGCCAGCTCACCACCCGCGGGGGGCAGGAGGGATACGCAGTATTTT | CASSPPAGGRRDTQYF
TRBJ1-1 | TRBV5-1 | . | . | TGCGCCAGCAGCTTACAGGGTGGGAACACTGAAGCTTTCTTT | CASSLQGGNTEAFF
TRBJ2-5 | TRBV5-1 | once | TRBD2 | TGCGCCAGCAGCCCGACTAGCGGGGGAGAGACCCAGTACTTC | CASSPTSGGETQYF
TRBJ2-7 | TRBV5-1 | . | . | TGCGCCAGCAGCTTGTCACAGGGAAGCGGCGAGCAGTACTTC | CASSLSQGSGEQYF
TRBJ1-1 | TRBV10-3 | . | TRBD1 | TGTGCCATCAGAGGACAGGGTGAGGGCACTGAAGCTTTCTTT | CAIRGQGEGTEAFF
TRBJ1-1 | TRBV10-1 | . | TRBD1 | TGCGCCAGCAGTGGCAACAGGGGATCTGAAGCTTTCTTT | CASSGNRGSEAFF
TRBJ1-3 | TRBV7-2 | . | . | TGTGCCAGCAGCTTAGTGGGCGGCAGGGTTGGAAACACCATATATTTT | CASSLVGGRVGNTIYF
TRBJ1-5 | TRBV3-1/TRBV3-2 | . | . | TGTGCCAGCAGCCAAGTAGTCGGGTCTGGGCCCCAGCATTTT | CASSQVVGSGPQHF
TRBJ2-1 | TRBV19 | . | TRBD2 | TGTGCCAGCGACTCTCTAGCGGGGGGCCCGACCTCCTACAATGAGCAGTTCTTC | CASDSLAGGPTSYNEQFF
TRBJ1-3 | TRBV10-3 | . | . | TGTGCCATCACGGAGGGCTCTGGAAACACCATATATTTT | CAITEGSGNTIYF
TRBJ1-1 | TRBV6-2/TRBV6-3 | . | . | TGTGCCAGCAGTTCCAGGATCGCTGAAGCTTTCTTT | CASSSRIAEAFF
TRBJ2-3 | TRBV2 | . | TRBD2 | TGTGCCAGCAGTGATAATAGCGGGCGTAGCACAGATACGCAGTATTTT | CASSDNSGRSTDTQYF
TRBJ1-6 | TRBV2 | . | . | TGTGCCAGCAGTAACCGGGACACGGGATTGGATTCACCCCTCCACTTT | CASSNRDTGLDSPLHF
TRBJ2-1 | TRBV4-1 | . | TRBD2 | TGCGCCAGCAGTCAAAATCCCGCTAGCGGGGGGTCCGATGAGCAGTTCTTC | CASSQNPASGGSDEQFF
TRBJ2-7 | TRBV5-4 | . | . | TGTGCCAGCAGCCCTATAGGGAGGTCCTACGAGCAGTACTTC | CASSPIGRSYEQYF
TRBJ2-5 | TRBV5-1 | once | . | TGCGCCAGCAGCGGCGGACGGGGAGTGAGGGAGACCCAGTACTTC | CASSGGRGVRETQYF
TRBJ1-1 | TRBV10-3 | once | . | TGTGCCATCAGTGGTGTCGAGTTGACAGTAAACACTGAAGCTTTCTTT | CAISGVELTVNTEAFF
TRBJ1-1 | TRBV18 | . | . | TGTGCCAGCTCTACAGGCCCGAACACTGAAGCTTTCTTT | CASSTGPNTEAFF
TRBJ1-5 | TRBV7-8 | . | TRBD1 | TGTGCCAGCAGCTACGACAGGGACCAGCCCCAGCATTTT | CASSYDRDQPQHF
TRBJ1-6 | TRBV9 | . | . | TGTGCCAGCAGCCCGTCCGCAGGGAAAAATAATTCACCCCTCCACTTT | CASSPSAGKNNSPLHF
TRBJ1-3 | TRBV9 | . | TRBD1 | TGTGCCAGCAGCGACCGGGACAGGGGAACTGGAAACACCATATATTTT | CASSDRDRGTGNTIYF
TRBJ1-5 | TRBV4-1 | . | . | TGCGCCAGCAGCCTTCGGACACTCTCGGGCGCGACTAGCAATCAGCCCCAGCATTTT | CASSLRTLSGATSNQPQHF
TRBJ2-1 | TRBV2 | . | TRBD2 | TGTGCCAGCAGTGACCGTAGTAGCGGGGGCCCGATTTCCTACAATGAGCAGTTCTTC | CASSDRSSGGPISYNEQFF
TRBJ1-5 | TRBV27 | once | TRBD1 | TGTGCCAGCAGTGCCGGGACAGGGATTAATCAGCCCCAGCATTTT | CASSAGTGINQPQHF
TRBJ2-1 | TRBV11-1 | . | TRBD2 | TGTGCCAGCACCCGAGGTTGGACTAGCGGGGGGAATGAGCAGTTCTTC | CASTRGWTSGGNEQFF
TRBJ2-3 | TRBV7-2 | . | . | TGTGCCAGCAGATCTAGCGCTGATACGCAGTATTTT | CASRSSADTQYF
TRBJ1-6 | TRBV9 | . | TRBD1 | TGTGCCAGCAGCCTCGCCGGGACAGGGGCATCACCCCTCCACTTT | CASSLAGTGASPLHF
TRBJ1-2 | TRBV4-3 | . | . | TGCGCCAGCAGCCAACGCCCCCCAGCCAGGAGGGATGGCTACACCTTC | CASSQRPPARRDGYTF
TRBJ1-1 | TRBV6-2/TRBV6-3 | . | . | TGTGCCAGCAGTCGACAGATTAACACTGAAGCTTTCTTT | CASSRQINTEAFF
TRBJ1-1 | TRBV30 | . | . | TGTGCCTGGAAGGGGCCAGGGCTGAACACTGAAGCTTTCTTT | CAWKGPGLNTEAFF
TRBJ2-2 | TRBV6-6 | . | . | TGTGCCAGCGCGGTAGAAAACACCGGGGAGCTGTTTTTT | CASAVENTGELFF
TRBJ2-7 | TRBV7-9 | . | . | TGTGCCAGCAGCTCGAGTCTCGAGCAGTACTTC | CASSSSLEQYF
TRBJ2-2 | TRBV29-1 | once | TRBD1 | TGCAGCGCTGCGGACAGGGTGAACACCGGGGAGCTGTTTTTT | CSAADRVNTGELFF
TRBJ2-3 | TRBV3-1/TRBV3-2 | once | TRBD2 | TGTGCCAGCAGCCAAGTGGCGGGGGGGCCGAAAGATACGCAGTATTTT | CASSQVAGGPKDTQYF
TRBJ1-5 | TRBV7-9 | . | . | TGTGCCAGCAGCTCAGGACAGTTCCAGCCCCAGCATTTT | CASSSGQFQPQHF
TRBJ2-1 | TRBV9 | . | . | TGTGCCAGCAGCACAAATTCAGGCAATGAGCAGTTCTTC | CASSTNSGNEQFF
TRBJ1-3 | TRBV4-3 | . | . | TGCGCCAGCAGCCAAGATGCAGGCTCTTCTGGAAACACCATATATTTT | CASSQDAGSSGNTIYF
TRBJ1-3 | TRBV7-9 | . | TRBD1 | TGTGCCAGCAGCTCGCAGGGGGGCTCTGGAAACACCATATATTTT | CASSSQGGSGNTIYF